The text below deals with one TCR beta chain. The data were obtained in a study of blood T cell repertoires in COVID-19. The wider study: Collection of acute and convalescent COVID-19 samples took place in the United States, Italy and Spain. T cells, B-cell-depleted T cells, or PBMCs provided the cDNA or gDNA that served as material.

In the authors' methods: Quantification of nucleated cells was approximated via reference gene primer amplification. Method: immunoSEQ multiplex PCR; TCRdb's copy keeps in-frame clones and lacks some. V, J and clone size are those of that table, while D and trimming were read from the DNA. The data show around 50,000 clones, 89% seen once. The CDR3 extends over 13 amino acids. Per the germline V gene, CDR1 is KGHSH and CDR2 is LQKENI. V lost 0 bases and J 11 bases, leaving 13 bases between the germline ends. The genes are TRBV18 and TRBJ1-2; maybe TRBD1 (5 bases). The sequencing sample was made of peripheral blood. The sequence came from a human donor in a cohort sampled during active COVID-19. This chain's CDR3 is CASSPPSREGYTF. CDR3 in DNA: TGTGCCAGCTCACCACCAAGCAGGGAAGGGTACACCTTC.